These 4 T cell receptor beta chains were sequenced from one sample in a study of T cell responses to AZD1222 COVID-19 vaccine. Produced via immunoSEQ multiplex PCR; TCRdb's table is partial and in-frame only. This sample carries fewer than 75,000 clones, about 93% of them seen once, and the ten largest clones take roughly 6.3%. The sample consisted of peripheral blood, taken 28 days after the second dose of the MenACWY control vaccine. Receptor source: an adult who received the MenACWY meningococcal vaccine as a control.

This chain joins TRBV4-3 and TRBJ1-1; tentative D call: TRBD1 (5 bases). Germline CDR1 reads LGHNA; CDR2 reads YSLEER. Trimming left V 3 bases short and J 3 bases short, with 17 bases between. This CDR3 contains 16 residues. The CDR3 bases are TGCGCCAGCAGCCATGTTGTGGGAGGGGCTGACACTGAAGCTTTCTTT. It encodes CASSHVVGGADTEAFF.

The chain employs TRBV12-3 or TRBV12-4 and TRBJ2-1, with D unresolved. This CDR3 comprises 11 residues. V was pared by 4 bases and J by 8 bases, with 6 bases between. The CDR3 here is CASSSEYEQFF. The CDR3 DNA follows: TGTGCCAGCAGTTCTGAATATGAGCAGTTCTTC.

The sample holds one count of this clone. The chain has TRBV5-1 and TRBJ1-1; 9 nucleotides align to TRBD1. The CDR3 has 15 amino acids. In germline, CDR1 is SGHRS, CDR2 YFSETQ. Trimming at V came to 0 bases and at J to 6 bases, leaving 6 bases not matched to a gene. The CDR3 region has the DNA TGCGCCAGCAGCTTGGAGGGACAGGGTGTCGCTGAAGCTTTCTTT. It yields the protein CASSLEGQGVAEAFF.

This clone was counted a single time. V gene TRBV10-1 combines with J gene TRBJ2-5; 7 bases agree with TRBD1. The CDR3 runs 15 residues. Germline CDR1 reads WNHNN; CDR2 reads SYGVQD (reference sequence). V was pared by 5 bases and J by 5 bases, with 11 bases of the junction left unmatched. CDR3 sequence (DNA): TGCGCCAGCAGTCGAACTACAGGGGCCGGGGAGACCCAGTACTTC. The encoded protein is CASSRTTGAGETQYF.